This entry lists 29 T cell receptor beta chains sequenced from one sample in a study of blood T cell repertoires in COVID-19. Clones were read by immunoSEQ multiplex PCR, and TCRdb kept only the in-frame ones, dropping some. The table lists some 160,000 clones, more than 70% of them singletons. Material for sequencing was peripheral blood. These receptors came from a man in his 60s with acute or convalescent COVID-19.

DNA for the CDR3: TGTGCCACCAGTGATTCGGGACAGGCACCCGATACGCAGTATTTT. Protein product: CATSDSGQAPDTQYF. The J gene is TRBJ2-3, the V gene TRBV24-1; 8 bases match TRBD1. V shed 2 bases, J shed 6 bases, and the junction held 6 bases outside the gene matches. Germline CDR1 and CDR2: KGHDR and SFDVKD. The CDR3 runs 15 residues.

The chain joins TRBV15 to TRBJ2-3; D is unclear. Trimming removed 1 base from V and 1 base from J, with 12 bases in between. This CDR3 has 16 amino acids. Germline V gene data show CDR1 as LNHNV and CDR2 as YYDKDF (reference sequence). The CDR3 sequence: CATSRGLRPGTDTQYF. CDR3 sequence (DNA): TGTGCCACCAGCAGAGGTTTGCGGCCTGGCACAGATACGCAGTATTTT.

This chain links TRBV2 with TRBJ1-3; 8 bases agree with TRBD1. CDR1 is SNHLY and CDR2 is FYNNEI in the germline V gene. This CDR3 is built from 16 residues. J lost 1 base, V lost 4 bases, and 6 bases had no gene match. The CDR3 region has the DNA TGTGCCAGCAGTGTCCAGGGGGCGGGATCTGGAAACACCATATATTTT. Residues: CASSVQGAGSGNTIYF.

There are a few counts of this clone. The V gene is TRBV6-5, the J gene TRBJ1-1; TRBD1 agrees at 10 bases. This CDR3 region has 13 residues. CDR1 is MNHEY, CDR2 SVGAGI, per germline. Germline trimming cut 6 bases from V and 6 bases from J; bases unmatched to any gene: 4. CDR3 DNA sequence: TGTGCCAGCAGCCGGACAGGGGGAGCTGAAGCTTTCTTT. Protein sequence: CASSRTGGAEAFF.

The chain joins TRBV6-2 or TRBV6-3 to TRBJ2-4; 13 bases map to TRBD2. The CDR3 covers 19 residues. Germline values: CDR1 MNHEY, CDR2 SVGEGT. Trimming removed 5 bases from V and 0 bases from J; junction bases left unmatched: 10. In nucleotides, the CDR3 is TGTGCCAGCAGTCCCGGGACTAGCGGGGATACCCTAGCCAAAAACATTCAGTACTTC. It codes for CASSPGTSGDTLAKNIQYF.

The chain is built from TRBV7-9 and TRBJ2-3; 9 positions agree with TRBD1. Germline CDR1 reads SEHNR; CDR2 reads FQNEAQ (reference sequence). V dropped 1 base and J dropped 4; count of bases not matched to a gene: 6. The CDR3 runs 16 residues. The CDR3 spells CASSLGTGDGSDTQYF. The CDR3, as DNA: TGTGCCAGCAGCTTAGGGACAGGGGATGGGTCAGATACGCAGTATTTT.

The J gene is TRBJ1-1, the V gene TRBV18, with a tentative D call TRBD1 (5 bases). This CDR3 comprises 14 residues. V was trimmed by 6 bases and J by 0 bases, leaving 11 bases between them. Germline CDR1 and CDR2: KGHSH and LQKENI. DNA for the CDR3: TGTGCCAGCTCTCTAACCAGGGTGAACACTGAAGCTTTCTTT. It encodes CASSLTRVNTEAFF.

The V and J genes are TRBV3-1 (or the pseudogene TRBV3-2) and TRBJ1-2, with TRBD1 matching 8 bases. The germline gives CDR1 LGHDT, CDR2 YNNKEL (reference sequence). J was trimmed by 8 bases and V by 0 bases; bases with no gene match: 8. This CDR3 has 15 amino acids. For the CDR3, the DNA is TGTGCCAGCAGCCAAGATCTGGCAGGGGGCCGGGGCTACACCTTC. Residues: CASSQDLAGGRGYTF.

This clone came up once. The chain recombines TRBV6-6 with TRBJ2-7; 8 bases agree with TRBD1. The ends lost 2 bases at V and 4 bases at J; junction bases unmatched: 7. Per germline, CDR1 MNHNY and CDR2 SVGAGI (reference sequence). The length of the CDR3 is 15 residues. CDR3 bases: TGTGCCAGCAGTTACCTTGGGACAGGCGTATACGAGCAGTACTTC. Its translation: CASSYLGTGVYEQYF.

The gene calls are TRBV3-1 (or the pseudogene TRBV3-2) and TRBJ1-1; TRBD1 might be the D (6 bases). The V end was cut by 4 bases, the J end by 6 bases, with 12 bases between. The length of the CDR3 is 13 residues. The germline CDR1 and CDR2 sequences are LGHDT and YNNKEL (reference sequence). The CDR3 is CASSPSTGSEAFF. The CDR3 DNA reads TGTGCCAGCAGCCCCAGCACAGGGTCTGAAGCTTTCTTT.

This clone was observed a single time. The chain couples TRBV7-2 to TRBJ2-5; 10 bases line up with TRBD1. The V segment lost 3 bases and the J segment 0 bases; nucleotides outside the gene matches: 7. The CDR3 totals 17 residues. Looked up from germline, CDR1 is SGHTA and CDR2 is FQGNSA. CDR3 nucleotides: TGTGCCAGCAGCTTGTTTGGGACAGGGGTGTACCAAGAGACCCAGTACTTC. Translation: CASSLFGTGVYQETQYF.

The V gene is TRBV27, the J gene TRBJ1-4, with D maybe TRBD1 (5 bases). CDR3 size: 14 residues. CDR1 MNHEY and CDR2 SMNVEV come from the germline V gene (reference sequence). V was pared by 2 bases and J by 4 bases, with 8 bases between. The CDR3 coding sequence is TGTGCCAGCAGTTTACGGGGGATTAATGAAAAACTGTTTTTT. Translated: CASSLRGINEKLFF.

The CDR3 reads CASSPQMDYGYTF. The DNA of the CDR3 is TGTGCCAGCAGTCCACAGATGGACTATGGCTACACCTTC. This chain uses TRBV12-3 or TRBV12-4 with TRBJ1-2, with D unresolved. CDR3 length: 13 residues. Trimming left V 5 bases short and J 3 bases short, with 10 bases between.

This rearrangement joins TRBV2 to TRBJ2-2, with D unresolved. The germline gives CDR1 SNHLY, CDR2 FYNNEI. Trimming took off 7 bases at V and 0 bases at J, with 9 bases between the two ends. The length of the CDR3 is 14 residues. The CDR3, as DNA: TGTGCCAGCAAAGAGGCTCCGAACACCGGGGAGCTGTTTTTT. It encodes CASKEAPNTGELFF.

J is TRBJ2-3 and V is TRBV7-3; 10 bases align to TRBD1. The CDR3 runs 16 residues. Unmatched junction bases numbered 14, after V lost 5 bases and J lost 9 bases. CDR1 and CDR2 from the germline V gene are SGHTA and FQGTGA. CDR3 nucleotides: TGTGCCAGCAGCCAAACCGGGACAGGGGACCCCATAACGCAGTATTTT. Protein product: CASSQTGTGDPITQYF.

The rearrangement joins TRBV7-2 to TRBJ2-3, with TRBD2 as a possible D gene (6 bases). The V end lost 1 base, the J end lost 4 bases, and 6 bases lay between the germline ends. CDR3 size: 13 residues. Germline assignment: CDR1 SGHTA and CDR2 FQGNSA. In DNA, the CDR3 is TGTGCCAGCAGCTTAGGGGGGGCAGATACGCAGTATTTT. It specifies CASSLGGADTQYF.

The gene calls are TRBV24-1 and TRBJ2-7, with 7 bases aligning to TRBD2. The germline CDR1 and CDR2 sequences are KGHDR and SFDVKD. The CDR3 has 19 residues. Trimming cost V 0 bases and J 1 base; bases outside gene matches: 14. The CDR3 region has the DNA TGTGCCACCAGTGATTTGTGGGTCGCGGGAGAGCTGGTTTCCTACGAGCAGTACTTC. Its protein is CATSDLWVAGELVSYEQYF.

The gene calls are TRBV19 and TRBJ2-3; 13 positions agree with TRBD2. The CDR3 contains 15 residues. Germline trimming cut 9 bases from V and 5 bases from J; bases unmatched to any gene: 8. Germline V gives CDR1 LNHDA, CDR2 SQIVND (reference sequence). The CDR3 here is CASTSGGAGLDTQYF. CDR3 in DNA: TGTGCCAGCACTAGCGGGGGGGCCGGATTAGATACGCAGTATTTT. Full variable domain (outside the CDR3, taken from reference TRBV19 and TRBJ2-3): DGGITQSPKYLFRKEGQNVTLSCEQNLNHDAMYWYRQDPGQGLRLIYYSQIVNDFQKGDIAEGYSVSREKKESFPLTVTSAQKNPTAFYLCASTSGGAGLDTQYFGPGTRLTVL.

The table lists this clone with a count of one. The chain combines TRBV4-2 with TRBJ1-6; tentatively, D is TRBD1 (5 bases). Germline values: CDR1 LGHNA, CDR2 YNFKEQ. The germline V and J ends were trimmed by 1 base and 10 bases, with 17 bases remaining between them. The CDR3 sequence is 16 residues long. In DNA, the CDR3 is TGTGCCAGCAGCCAAGTGGGGGGGAGGGGACGATCACCCCTCCACTTT. It specifies CASSQVGGRGRSPLHF.

The chain employs TRBV9 and TRBJ1-1, with D uncertain. V dropped 3 bases and J dropped 1 base, with 10 bases sitting between them. The length of the CDR3 is 14 residues. The germline gives CDR1 SGDLS, CDR2 YYNGEE. The CDR3 bases are TGTGCCAGCAGCGCGATTCGAGCGAACACTGAAGCTTTCTTT. It is translated as CASSAIRANTEAFF.

V usage is TRBV6-2 or TRBV6-3 and J usage is TRBJ2-3, with D perhaps TRBD2 (7 bases). Trimming removed 0 bases from V and 4 bases from J, with 11 bases in between. The CDR3 runs to 15 residues. The germline V gene has CDR1 MNHEY and CDR2 SVGEGT. The CDR3 nucleotides read TGTGCCAGCAGTTACTCGGGGGCGGGGGCAGATACGCAGTATTTT. Its protein is CASSYSGAGADTQYF.

This chain connects TRBV5-4 to TRBJ2-1; 10 bases fit TRBD2. The CDR3 consists of 16 residues. The junction had 4 bases not matched to a gene; V was cut back by 1 base and J by 3 bases. CDR1 and CDR2 from the germline V gene are SGHNT and YYREEE (reference sequence). The CDR3 region has the DNA TGTGCCAGCAGCTTGCCAGCGGGGGGGGGCTACAATGAGCAGTTCTTC. Translation gives CASSLPAGGGYNEQFF.

V usage is TRBV18 and J usage is TRBJ2-5; TRBD1 is a possible D gene (5 bases). The V end lost 10 bases, the J end lost 1 base, and 13 bases lay between the germline ends. Per the germline V gene, CDR1 is KGHSH and CDR2 is LQKENI. The CDR3 spans 13 residues. CDR3 bases: TGTGCCACCACCGGACACATCCAAGAGACCCAGTACTTC. This sequence encodes CATTGHIQETQYF.

This clone showed up just once. The J gene is TRBJ2-3, the V gene TRBV19, with 7 bases lining up with TRBD2. The V gene's germline CDR1 is LNHDA and CDR2 SQIVND (reference sequence). The ends lost 5 bases at V and 0 bases at J; junction bases unmatched: 5. The CDR3 contains 15 residues. The CDR3 DNA reads as TGTGCCAGTAGTTTGGGACTAACCAGCACAGATACGCAGTATTTT. Amino acid sequence: CASSLGLTSTDTQYF. Drawing the rest from reference TRBV19 and TRBJ2-3, the complete variable domain is DGGITQSPKYLFRKEGQNVTLSCEQNLNHDAMYWYRQDPGQGLRLIYYSQIVNDFQKGDIAEGYSVSREKKESFPLTVTSAQKNPTAFYLCASSLGLTSTDTQYFGPGTRLTVL.

V is TRBV9 and J is TRBJ1-1, with D perhaps TRBD1 (5 bases). This CDR3 has 17 amino acids. Trimming cost V 3 bases and J 0 bases, with 18 bases left between them. In germline, CDR1 is SGDLS, CDR2 YYNGEE. The DNA of the CDR3 is TGTGCCAGCAGCGAAAATCGAATAAGGGGCATGAACACTGAAGCTTTCTTT. It codes for CASSENRIRGMNTEAFF.

The table lists this clone with a count of one. The chain carries TRBV19 and TRBJ1-1; a possible D gene is TRBD1 (5 bases). V was trimmed by 3 bases and J by 1 base, leaving 15 bases between them. The CDR3 has 16 residues. CDR1 is LNHDA, CDR2 SQIVND, per germline (reference sequence). The CDR3 is CASSILRAQGNTEAFF. DNA for the CDR3: TGTGCCAGTAGTATTTTACGGGCCCAGGGGAACACTGAAGCTTTCTTT.

V gene TRBV10-3 combines with J gene TRBJ2-1, with no clear D. Trimming took 2 bases from V and 2 from J, leaving 7 bases between them. The CDR3 sequence is 14 residues long. CDR1 is ENHRY and CDR2 is SYGVKD in the germline V gene. The chain's CDR3 is CAISEANPYNEQFF. The CDR3 DNA reads TGTGCCATCAGTGAGGCTAACCCCTACAATGAGCAGTTCTTC.

This clone has a handful of counts. The chain is built from TRBV25-1 and TRBJ1-1; D gene uncertain. The germline CDR1 and CDR2 sequences are MGHDK and SYGVNS. The CDR3 runs 14 residues. The germline V and J ends were trimmed by 0 bases and 4 bases, with 9 bases remaining between them. CDR3: CASSEYQEGTEAFF. The CDR3 bases are TGTGCCAGCAGTGAATATCAAGAGGGCACTGAAGCTTTCTTT.

The genes are TRBV7-9 and TRBJ2-1; D ambiguous. The germline CDR1 and CDR2 sequences are SEHNR and FQNEAQ (reference sequence). The CDR3 sequence is 12 residues long. V was cut by 3 bases and J by 10 bases, with 10 bases left in between. DNA for the CDR3: TGTGCCAGCAGCTTTCAGGTTCAGGAGCAGTTCTTC. Protein sequence: CASSFQVQEQFF.